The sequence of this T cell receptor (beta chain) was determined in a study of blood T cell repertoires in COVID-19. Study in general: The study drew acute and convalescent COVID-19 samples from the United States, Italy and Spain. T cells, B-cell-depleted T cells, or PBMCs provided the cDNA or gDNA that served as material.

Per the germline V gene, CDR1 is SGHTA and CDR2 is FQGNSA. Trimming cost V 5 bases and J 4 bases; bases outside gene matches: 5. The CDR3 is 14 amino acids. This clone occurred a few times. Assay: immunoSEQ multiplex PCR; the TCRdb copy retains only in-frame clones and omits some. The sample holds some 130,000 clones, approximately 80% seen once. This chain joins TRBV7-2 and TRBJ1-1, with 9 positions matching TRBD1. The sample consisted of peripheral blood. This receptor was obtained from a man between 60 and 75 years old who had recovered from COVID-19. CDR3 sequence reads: CASSLTGGPTEAFF. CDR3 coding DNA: TGTGCCAGCAGCCTAACAGGGGGCCCCACTGAAGCTTTCTTT. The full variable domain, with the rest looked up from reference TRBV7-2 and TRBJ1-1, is GAGVSQSPSNKVTEKGKDVELRCDPISGHTALYWYRQSLGQGLEFLIYFQGNSAPDKSGLPSDRFSAERTGGSVSTLTIQRTQQEDSAVYLCASSLTGGPTEAFFGQGTRLTVV.